A selection of T cell receptor beta chains follows, all from one sample in a study of post-analysis software for immune sequencing data. From the PCR reads, TCRdb called clonotypes with MiXCR, one entry per CDR3 protein. The sample includes approximately 570,000 distinct CDR3 sequences, about 40% seen only once; the top ten take 1.5% to 2%. What was sequenced was blood. The receptors come from a girl aged 10-17 years with multiple sclerosis. CDR3s include the opening cysteine and the closing phenylalanine or tryptophan. A D gene is named only where the DNA matches it firmly. Clone size is shown for a subset of rows, as once, few, many or a class of expanded clone.

d_gene	v_gene	abundance	j_gene	CDR3nt	CDR3aa
-	TRBV21-1	-	TRBJ2-7	TGTGCCAGCAGCAAAGCGGCCGGTCGAACCTACGAGCAGTACTTC	CASSKAAGRTYEQYF
-	TRBV4-2	-	TRBJ2-5	TGTGCCAGCAGCCAAGATCCGCATATTTCGGAGACCCAGTACTTC	CASSQDPHISETQYF
-	TRBV27	-	TRBJ1-2	TGTGCCAGCAGTTTAGGACAGTCGTCGGGCTACACCTTC	CASSLGQSSGYTF
TRBD1	TRBV6-1	few	TRBJ2-7	TGTGCCAGCAGTGAAGGGGACAGGATACTCTACGAGCAGTACTTC	CASSEGDRILYEQYF
TRBD1	TRBV5-5	-	TRBJ2-3	TGTGCCAGCAGCTTAGGGGTGGACAGGTACACAGATACGCAGTATTTT	CASSLGVDRYTDTQYF
-	TRBV20-1	-	TRBJ1-5	TGCAGTGCCACCCCCGGAGGAATGGGCAATCAGCCCCAGCATTTT	CSATPGGMGNQPQHF
TRBD2	TRBV4-2	-	TRBJ2-1	TGTGCCAGCAGCCAAGATAGTAGCGGGAGAAACAATGAGCAGTTCTTC	CASSQDSSGRNNEQFF
TRBD2	TRBV7-8	-	TRBJ2-3	TGTGCCAGCAGGAAGACTAGCGGGGCCACAGATACGCAGTATTTT	CASRKTSGATDTQYF
TRBD1	TRBV29-1	few	TRBJ2-3	TGCAGCGTTGACGGCAGGGGGCAGACAGATACGCAGTATTTT	CSVDGRGQTDTQYF
-	TRBV11-2	-	TRBJ2-5	TGTGCCAGCAGCTTAGGAAGCACTAGTCTCCAAGAGACCCAGTACTTC	CASSLGSTSLQETQYF
TRBD1	TRBV25-1	-	TRBJ1-2	TGTGCCAGCAGTGATGGCCAGGGGGGAAGAAGAGGCTACACCTTC	CASSDGQGGRRGYTF